The source of this TCR beta chain is a study of blood T cell repertoires in COVID-19. TCRdb's table, derived via immunoSEQ multiplex PCR, lists solely in-frame clones and lacks some. The profile shows 150,000 to 200,000 clones, approximately 80% of them singletons. V shed 0 bases and J 2 bases; nucleotides not matched to a gene: 3. Germline loops: CDR1 LGHNA, CDR2 YSLEER. The CDR3 consists of 15 residues. This clone was counted between two and nine times. Sequencing was carried out using PBMCs or T cells enriched from blood (not recorded which). This chain uses TRBV4-3 with TRBJ2-5; the match to TRBD1 covers 7 bases. This sequence originates from a man aged 40-49 years who had recovered from COVID-19. CDR3 protein: CASSQDPGQQETQYF. Written as DNA, the CDR3 is TGCGCCAGCAGCCAAGATCCGGGACAGCAAGAGACCCAGTACTTC.